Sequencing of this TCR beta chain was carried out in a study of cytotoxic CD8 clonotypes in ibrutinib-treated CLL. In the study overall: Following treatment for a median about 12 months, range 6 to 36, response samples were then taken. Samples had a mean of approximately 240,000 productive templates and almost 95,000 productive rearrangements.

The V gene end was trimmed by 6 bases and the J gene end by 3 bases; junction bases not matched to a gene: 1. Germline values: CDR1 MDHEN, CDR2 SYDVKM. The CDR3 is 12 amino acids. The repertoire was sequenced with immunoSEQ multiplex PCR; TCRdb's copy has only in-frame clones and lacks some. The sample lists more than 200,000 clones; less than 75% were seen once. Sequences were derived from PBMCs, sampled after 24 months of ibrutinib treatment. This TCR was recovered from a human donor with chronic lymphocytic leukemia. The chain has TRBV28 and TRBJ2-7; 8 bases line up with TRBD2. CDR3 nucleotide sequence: TGTGCCAGCAGGGGACTAGACTACGAGCAGTACTTC. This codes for CASRGLDYEQYF.